This T cell receptor (beta chain) stems from a study of technical replicates of blood from a handful of donors. The V end lost 2 bases, the J end lost 9 bases, and 14 bases lay between the germline ends. Germline-derived CDR1 and CDR2 are GTSNPN and SVGIG (reference sequence). The CDR3 runs 13 residues. Some clones are missing from TCRdb's copy, which holds only in-frame ones; the method was immunoSEQ multiplex PCR. The data contain about 13,000 clones, 80% to 90% of them singletons. This clone has only one observation. The chain recombines TRBV30 with TRBJ2-1; D is undetermined. This receptor was identified in a human donor in good health. Material for sequencing was PBMCs. The CDR3 DNA follows: TGTGCCTGGAGTCGCTTTACCGGTGGTGAGCAGTTCTTC. Encoded protein: CAWSRFTGGEQFF.